A single sample is the source of the 12 T cell receptor beta chains below, sequenced in a study of CD8+ T cells in alopecia areata. It was cDNA, reverse transcribed from extracted RNA, that served as the sequencing template. Assay: immunoSEQ multiplex PCR; the TCRdb copy retains only in-frame clones and omits some. Found here are 150,000 to 180,000 clones, about 51% of them singletons; the top ten hold roughly 19%. The source material was CD8+ T cells sorted from blood, sampled at week 0. All receptors come from a human donor with alopecia areata.

This rearrangement joins TRBV5-6 to TRBJ2-5, with no clear D. Between the trimmed V and J ends, which lost 0 bases and 3 bases, there was a span of 12 bases. Germline V gene data show CDR1 as SGHDT and CDR2 as YYEEEE. The CDR3 has 15 residues. The CDR3 bases are TGTGCCAGCAGCTTGGGGGGTGGCCCCAAAGAGACCCAGTACTTC. Translation: CASSLGGGPKETQYF.

The rearrangement uses TRBV29-1 and TRBJ2-7, with D uncertain. This CDR3 comprises 11 residues. Germline V lookup: CDR1 SQVTM, CDR2 ANQGSEA. Trimming removed 3 bases at V and 6 bases at J, with 9 bases between. CDR3 loop: CSVEGSSEQYF. CDR3 bases: TGCAGCGTTGAGGGCAGTAGCGAGCAGTACTTC.

V and J are TRBV2 and TRBJ2-3, with 11 bases matching TRBD2. CDR3 length equals 15 residues. J lost 4 bases, V lost 4 bases, and 4 bases had no gene match. Germline CDR1 SNHLY, CDR2 FYNNEI. The CDR3 region has the DNA TGTGCCAGCAGTGGAACTAGCGGGGGCGCAGATACGCAGTATTTT. Protein sequence: CASSGTSGGADTQYF.

The CDR3 nucleotides are TGTGCCAGCAGCCACTCGGGACAGGGAACGAACACTGAAGCTTTCTTT. Translation gives CASSHSGQGTNTEAFF. The rearrangement uses TRBV4-2 and TRBJ1-1, with 9 bases fitting TRBD1. V shed 3 bases, J shed 1 base, and the junction held 6 bases outside the gene matches. From germline, CDR1 is LGHNA and CDR2 YNFKEQ. This CDR3 has 16 amino acids.

CDR3 protein: CASSVGSGLAYEQYF. Written as DNA, the CDR3 is TGTGCCAGCAGCGTAGGTTCAGGGCTGGCCTACGAGCAGTACTTC. This chain links TRBV9 with TRBJ2-7; D is perhaps TRBD1 (5 bases). Germline lookup yields CDR1 SGDLS and CDR2 YYNGEE. The CDR3 is made up of 15 amino acids. V was shortened by 0 bases and J by 2 bases, with 12 bases between the two germline ends.

A few counts support this clone. This chain connects TRBV2 to TRBJ1-1; the D gene is possibly TRBD1 (6 bases). Germline CDR1 is SNHLY and CDR2 is FYNNEI. The CDR3 totals 15 residues. Trimming cost V 3 bases and J 3 bases, with 14 bases left between them. CDR3 in amino acids: CASSDSGGSYTEAFF. Written as DNA, the CDR3 is TGTGCCAGCAGTGATTCCGGGGGCAGTTACACTGAAGCTTTCTTT. The entire variable domain, with the rest obtained from reference TRBV2 and TRBJ1-1, is as follows: EPEVTQTPSHQVTQMGQEVILRCVPISNHLYFYWYRQILGQKVEFLVSFYNNEISEKSEIFDDQFSVERPDGSNFTLKIRSTKLEDSAMYFCASSDSGGSYTEAFFGQGTRLTVV.

This clone was seen a few times. The rearrangement uses TRBV6-5 and TRBJ1-1, with D uncertain. CDR3 length equals 12 residues. The V gene's germline CDR1 is MNHEY and CDR2 SVGAGI. The ends were cut back, 0 bases at V and 8 bases at J, with 7 bases in the middle. The CDR3 sequence is CASSYSSGEAFF. CDR3 bases: TGTGCCAGCAGTTACTCGAGTGGGGAAGCTTTCTTT.

The chain is built from TRBV30 and TRBJ1-1; the match to TRBD1 covers 10 bases. The CDR3 runs 16 residues. CDR1 is GTSNPN and CDR2 is SVGIG in the germline V gene (reference sequence). V dropped 3 bases and J dropped 2; count of bases not matched to a gene: 9. CDR3 residues: CAWSKPRDRGNTEAFF. In nucleotides, the CDR3 is TGTGCCTGGAGCAAACCACGGGACAGGGGAAACACTGAAGCTTTCTTT. Filled out from reference TRBV30 and TRBJ1-1, the complete variable domain reads SQTIHQWPATLVQPVGSPLSLECTVEGTSNPNLYWYRQAAGRGLQLLFYSVGIGQISSEVPQNLSASRPQDRQFILSSKKLLLSDSGFYLCAWSKPRDRGNTEAFFGQGTRLTVV.

The chain couples TRBV30 to TRBJ1-2; D remains unclear. This CDR3 has 15 amino acids. Germline V gene sequence: CDR1 GTSNPN, CDR2 SVGIG (reference sequence). Trimming pared 2 bases from V and 4 bases from J, leaving 17 bases between. CDR3 nucleotides: TGTGCCTGGAGTCCGGAGATCAACCGTGTCTATGGCTACACCTTC. Translating gives CAWSPEINRVYGYTF.

The rearrangement uses TRBV6-1 and TRBJ2-7; D could derive from TRBD1 or TRBD2 (5 bases each). V shed 8 bases and J shed 3 bases, with 8 bases lying between them. The CDR3 is 11 amino acids. From germline, CDR1 is MNHNS and CDR2 SASEGT. CDR3 DNA: TGTGCCAGCGGGACGGACTACGAGCAGTACTTC. The encoded protein is CASGTDYEQYF.

The chain carries TRBV5-1 and TRBJ1-1, with 9 bases identical to TRBD1. J gave up 2 bases and V 4 bases, and 3 bases lay outside the gene matches. This CDR3 has 14 amino acids. CDR1 is SGHRS, CDR2 YFSETQ, per germline. This CDR3 is CASSKDRGNTEAFF. CDR3 sequence (DNA): TGCGCCAGCAGCAAGGACAGGGGAAACACTGAAGCTTTCTTT.

This CDR3 reads CSVERLAGGPDNEQFF. As DNA, the CDR3 is TGCAGCGTCGAGCGTCTAGCGGGGGGGCCTGACAATGAGCAGTTCTTC. The chain carries TRBV29-1 and TRBJ2-1; 12 nucleotides agree with TRBD2. With 6 bases clipped from V and 5 bases from J, the junction kept 11 bases outside the gene matches. Germline V lookup: CDR1 SQVTM, CDR2 ANQGSEA. The CDR3 has 16 residues.